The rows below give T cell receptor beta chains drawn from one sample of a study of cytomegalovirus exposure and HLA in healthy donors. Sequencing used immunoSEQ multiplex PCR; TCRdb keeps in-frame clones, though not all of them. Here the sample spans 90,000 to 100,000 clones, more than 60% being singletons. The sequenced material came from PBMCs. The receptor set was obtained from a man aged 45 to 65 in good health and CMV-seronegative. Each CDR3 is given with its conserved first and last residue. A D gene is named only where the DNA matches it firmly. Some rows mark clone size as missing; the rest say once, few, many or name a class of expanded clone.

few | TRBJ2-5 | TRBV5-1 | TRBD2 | TGCGCCAGCAGCTTGTTCCTAGCGGGGGGGAGGGACCAAGAGACCCAGTACTTC | CASSLFLAGGRDQETQYF
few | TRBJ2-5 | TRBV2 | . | TGTGCCAGCAGTGACTTTTACCAAGAGACCCAGTACTTC | CASSDFYQETQYF
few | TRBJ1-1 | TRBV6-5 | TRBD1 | TGTGCCAGCATGCCCAGGACAGGGAACACTGAAGCTTTCTTT | CASMPRTGNTEAFF
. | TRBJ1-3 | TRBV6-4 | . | TGTGCCAGCACCCGACCCGGGCGGGGATTGAGGAGAGGAAACACCATATATTTT | CASTRPGRGLRRGNTIYF
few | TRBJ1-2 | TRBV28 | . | TGTGCCAGCATATCTGCAGTTAACTATGGCTACACCTTC | CASISAVNYGYTF
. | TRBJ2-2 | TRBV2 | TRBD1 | TGTGCCAGCAGCACAGGGGGCTCCGGGGAGCTGTTTTTT | CASSTGGSGELFF
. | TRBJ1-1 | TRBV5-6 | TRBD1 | TGTGCCAGCAGCAAGCCGGACAGGGAGGGCACTGAAGCTTTCTTT | CASSKPDREGTEAFF
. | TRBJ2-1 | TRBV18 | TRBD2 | TGTGCCAGCTCACCAACGACTAGCGGGGATGAGCAGTTCTTC | CASSPTTSGDEQFF
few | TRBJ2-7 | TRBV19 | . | TGTGCCAGTAGGCCCAGGTACTCCTACGAGCAGTACTTC | CASRPRYSYEQYF
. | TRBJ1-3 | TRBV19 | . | TGTGCCTGCCGGGGAGGACTAGGGACCGGAAACACCATATATTTT | CACRGGLGTGNTIYF
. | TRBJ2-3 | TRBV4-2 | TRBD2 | TGTGCCAGCAGCACCAGGACTAGCGCCAACACAGATACGCAGTATTTT | CASSTRTSANTDTQYF
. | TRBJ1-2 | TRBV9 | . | TGTGCCAGCACCAAAGCGGGGGGGACTAACTATGGCTACACCTTC | CASTKAGGTNYGYTF
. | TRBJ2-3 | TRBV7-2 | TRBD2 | TGTGCCAGCAGCCTGGGACTAGCGGGAGGGCCTGGGGCAGATACGCAGTATTTT | CASSLGLAGGPGADTQYF
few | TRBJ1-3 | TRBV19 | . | TGTGCCAGTAGTATCGGCGACGGAGGAGGAAACACCATATATTTT | CASSIGDGGGNTIYF
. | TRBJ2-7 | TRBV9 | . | TGTGCCAGCAGCGTAGGGGGCGGTGGGACCTACGAGCAGTACTTC | CASSVGGGGTYEQYF
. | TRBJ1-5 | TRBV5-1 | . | TGCGCCAGCAGCTTCGGAGGGAGGGATCAGCCCCAGCATTTT | CASSFGGRDQPQHF
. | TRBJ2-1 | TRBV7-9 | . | TGTGCCAGCAGCTGGGACTTCTCCCCTGATGAGCAGTTCTTC | CASSWDFSPDEQFF
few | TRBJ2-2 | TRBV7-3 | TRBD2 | TGTGCCAGCAGCTCGACTAGCGCGAACACCGGGGAGCTGTTTTTT | CASSSTSANTGELFF
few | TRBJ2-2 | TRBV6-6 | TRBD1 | TGTGCCAGCAGTATCGGGACAGCGAACACCGGGGAGCTGTTTTTT | CASSIGTANTGELFF
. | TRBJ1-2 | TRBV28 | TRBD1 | TGTGCCAGCAGTTTAATAGGAAATACAGGGGGCTATGGCTACACCTTC | CASSLIGNTGGYGYTF
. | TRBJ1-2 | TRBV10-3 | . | TGTGCCGCAGGAGGGAACTATGGCTACACCTTC | CAAGGNYGYTF
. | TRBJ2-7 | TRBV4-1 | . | TGCGCCAGTACACTAGCCGAGGGGTACGAGCAGTACTTC | CASTLAEGYEQYF
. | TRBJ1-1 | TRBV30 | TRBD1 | TGTGCCGGAAACAGGGGGAGAGAGACTGAAGCTTTCTTT | CAGNRGRETEAFF
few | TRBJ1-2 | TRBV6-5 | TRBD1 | TGTGCCAGCAGGACAGGGAATAGAGGCTACACCTTC | CASRTGNRGYTF
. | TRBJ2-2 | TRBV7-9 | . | TGTGCCAGCAGCGTTAGCGCCGGGGAGCTGTTTTTT | CASSVSAGELFF
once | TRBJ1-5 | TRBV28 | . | TGTGCCGCTGGGTTACCAGGGTACCATCAGCCCCAGCATTTT | CAAGLPGYHQPQHF
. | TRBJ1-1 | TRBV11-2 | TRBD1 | TGTGCCAGCAGCTTAGGTCAGGGGGCAAACCGAGCTTTCTTT | CASSLGQGANRAFF
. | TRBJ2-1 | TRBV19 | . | TGTGCCAGTAGTTCTCCAAATCGGGACTACAATGAGCAGTTCTTC | CASSSPNRDYNEQFF
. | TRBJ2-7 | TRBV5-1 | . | TGCGCCAGCAGCCGGGAACAGGGTAACTACGAGCAGTACTTC | CASSREQGNYEQYF
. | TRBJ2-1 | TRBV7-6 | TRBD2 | TGTGCCAGCAGCAATAGACTAGCTGGCAATGAGCAGTTCTTC | CASSNRLAGNEQFF